This T cell receptor beta chain stems from a study of beta chain features in type 1 diabetes. Study-level points and caveats: TCRB CDR3 length was moderately but significantly reduced in all four CD4+ subsets of Type 1 diabetes patients.

The germline V and J ends were trimmed by 2 bases and 6 bases, with 15 bases remaining between them. This CDR3 comprises 15 residues. From germline, CDR1 is SGDLS and CDR2 YYNGEE. The purity of all sorted populations exceeded 98%. Expressed TCRB transcripts got sequenced, as all isolated RNA was reverse transcribed. TCRdb's table, derived via immunoSEQ multiplex PCR, lists solely in-frame clones and lacks some. This table holds about 40,000 clones, more than 40% found once. This clone has a handful of counts. Its antigen is undetermined. The receptor comes from a woman between 18 and 29 years old in good health. Sequenced material: central memory CD4+ T cells from blood. This chain uses TRBV9 with TRBJ2-1; perhaps TRBD1 as D (5 bases). DNA for the CDR3: TGTGCCAGCAGCGTCGGCAGGGATCCCCCCAATGAGCAGTTCTTC. Protein: CASSVGRDPPNEQFF.